A selection of T cell receptor beta chains follows, all from one sample in a study of cytomegalovirus exposure and HLA in healthy donors. Only in-frame clones appear in the TCRdb table, and some are missing; sequencing was by immunoSEQ multiplex PCR. The data show about 170,000 clones, about 85% seen once. Material for sequencing was PBMCs. These receptors all stem from a man aged 30 to 39 in good health and CMV-seropositive. The CDR3 runs from the conserved cysteine through the conserved F or W. D genes are given only for firm matches. A row's size may be missing; if present it is once, few, many or a size class.

d_gene,v_gene,j_gene,abundance,CDR3aa,CDR3nt
TRBD2,TRBV6-5,TRBJ2-7,-,CASSSRGLAGDEQYF,TGTGCCAGCAGTTCCCGGGGACTAGCGGGAGACGAGCAGTACTTC
TRBD2,TRBV19,TRBJ2-1,-,CASATSGSSYNEQFF,TGTGCCAGCGCAACTAGCGGGAGCTCCTACAATGAGCAGTTCTTC
TRBD2,TRBV7-2,TRBJ2-5,-,CASSSYRASGGQETQYF,TGTGCCAGCAGCTCCTATCGGGCTAGCGGAGGTCAAGAGACCCAGTACTTC
TRBD2,TRBV2,TRBJ2-7,once,CASNLLAGGQRRSYEQYF,TGTGCCAGCAACTTACTAGCGGGAGGCCAACGACGTTCCTACGAGCAGTACTTC
TRBD1,TRBV4-2,TRBJ2-5,-,CASSQDPGTGSGTQYF,TGTGCCAGCAGCCAAGATCCTGGGACAGGGTCGGGGACCCAGTACTTC
-,TRBV7-9,TRBJ2-2,-,CASSLNGETGELFF,TGTGCCAGCAGCTTAAACGGGGAAACCGGGGAGCTGTTTTTT
-,TRBV6-5,TRBJ1-3,-,CASSQENTIYF,TGTGCCAGCAGTCAGGAAAACACCATATATTTT
TRBD1,TRBV19,TRBJ1-5,-,CASRMGQDRYSNQPQHF,TGTGCCAGTAGAATGGGACAGGACCGATATAGCAATCAGCCCCAGCATTTT
-,TRBV19,TRBJ2-7,once,CASSMSLAFEQYF,TGTGCCAGTAGTATGAGCCTAGCGTTCGAGCAGTACTTC
TRBD1,TRBV7-9,TRBJ1-1,-,CSSSLRNRGTEAFF,TGTTCCAGCAGCTTGCGAAACAGGGGGACTGAAGCTTTCTTT
-,TRBV4-1,TRBJ1-2,few,CASSQDSGRVVGYTF,TGCGCCAGCAGCCAAGATAGCGGCAGGGTAGTTGGCTACACCTTC
TRBD2,TRBV7-9,TRBJ2-3,-,CASSPTSGVTDTQYF,TGTGCCAGCAGCCCGACTAGCGGGGTCACAGATACGCAGTATTTT
-,TRBV4-3,TRBJ2-1,-,CASSLVAGPYYNEQFF,TGCGCCAGCAGCCTCGTTGCGGGCCCCTATTACAATGAGCAGTTCTTC
TRBD2,TRBV7-3,TRBJ2-1,-,CASSPGLAGNEQFF,TGTGCCAGCAGCCCGGGACTAGCGGGGAATGAGCAGTTCTTC
-,TRBV30,TRBJ1-2,once,CAWSPDSLYGYTF,TGTGCCTGGAGTCCGGACAGTCTCTATGGCTACACCTTC
TRBD2,TRBV5-1,TRBJ2-3,-,CASSLGRLAGGIDTQYF,TGCGCCAGCAGCTTGGGGAGACTAGCGGGAGGTATAGATACGCAGTATTTT
-,TRBV19,TRBJ1-5,-,CASSIRAGLQPQHF,TGTGCCAGTAGTATTAGGGCAGGGCTTCAGCCCCAGCATTTT
-,TRBV18,TRBJ1-2,-,CASSPSPAEPLEGYTF,TGTGCCAGCTCACCTTCTCCGGCGGAACCGTTGGAGGGCTACACCTTC
TRBD2,TRBV18,TRBJ2-3,-,CASSPFLAESTDTQYF,TGTGCCAGCTCACCATTCCTAGCGGAAAGCACAGATACGCAGTATTTT
TRBD1,TRBV5-6,TRBJ2-7,-,CASSFWTGVNEQYF,TGTGCCAGCAGCTTCTGGACAGGGGTCAACGAGCAGTACTTC
TRBD1,TRBV11-2,TRBJ1-4,once,CASSLVRGRTEKLFF,TGTGCCAGCAGCTTGGTTAGGGGGCGAACTGAAAAACTGTTTTTT
-,TRBV9,TRBJ1-2,-,CASSVFEVGAFGYTF,TGTGCCAGCAGCGTATTTGAGGTGGGGGCCTTTGGCTACACCTTC
TRBD2,TRBV7-3,TRBJ2-1,-,CASSLAGGSNEQFF,TGTGCCAGCAGCTTAGCGGGAGGATCCAATGAGCAGTTCTTC
TRBD2,TRBV9,TRBJ2-1,-,CASVVGFVLEAGGPSRDNEQFF,TGTGCCAGCGTAGTGGGGTTCGTCTTAGAAGCGGGAGGGCCCTCCCGGGATAATGAGCAGTTCTTC
-,TRBV4-3,TRBJ2-2,-,CASSQDRDIKRELFF,TGCGCCAGCAGCCAAGATCGAGACATCAAGCGGGAGCTGTTTTTT
TRBD2,TRBV7-2,TRBJ2-1,-,CASSWGLATDEQFF,TGTGCCAGCAGCTGGGGACTAGCGACGGATGAGCAGTTCTTC
TRBD1,TRBV6-5,TRBJ1-2,-,CASSSGQGSFGYTF,TGTGCCAGCAGCTCAGGACAGGGATCATTTGGCTACACCTTC
TRBD1,TRBV19,TRBJ1-2,few,CASSIGGQGGSRGYTF,TGTGCCAGTAGTATTGGGGGACAGGGAGGGTCGAGGGGCTACACCTTC
-,TRBV7-6,TRBJ2-1,once,CASSLDRGGPGGLYNEQFF,TGTGCCAGCAGCTTAGACCGAGGGGGTCCGGGAGGTTTATACAATGAGCAGTTCTTC
-,TRBV25-1,TRBJ2-2,-,CASSRGYTGELFF,TGTGCCAGCAGTCGGGGGTACACCGGGGAGCTGTTTTTT
-,TRBV11-2,TRBJ1-6,-,CASSSPPTRNSPLHF,TGTGCCAGCAGCTCACCCCCCACCAGAAATTCACCCCTCCACTTT
TRBD1,TRBV4-1,TRBJ1-4,-,CASSQDLTRGEYGAKLFF,TGCGCCAGCAGCCAAGATCTCACCAGGGGGGAGTACGGGGCAAAACTGTTTTTT
TRBD2,TRBV6-1,TRBJ2-5,once,CASSVSGRGVRWETQYF,TGTGCCAGCAGTGTTAGCGGGAGAGGGGTCAGGTGGGAGACCCAGTACTTC
-,TRBV25-1,TRBJ2-3,-,CASSGTADTQYF,TGTGCCAGCAGTGGGACTGCAGATACGCAGTATTTT
TRBD2,TRBV11-3,TRBJ2-1,-,CASSLASGNYNEQFF,TGTGCCAGCAGCTTAGCAAGCGGGAACTACAATGAGCAGTTCTTC
-,TRBV4-1,TRBJ1-2,-,CASSQGPTGIIYGYTF,TGCGCCAGCAGCCAAGGACCGACCGGGATCATCTATGGCTACACCTTC
TRBD2,TRBV5-4,TRBJ2-3,-,CASSLRTSRTDTQYF,TGTGCCAGCAGCCTGAGGACTAGCCGCACAGATACGCAGTATTTT
TRBD2,TRBV10-3,TRBJ2-1,-,CAISTPGLANEQFF,TGTGCCATCAGCACACCGGGACTAGCCAATGAGCAGTTCTTC
-,TRBV7-8,TRBJ2-7,-,CASSTSPYEQYF,TGTGCCAGCAGCACTAGTCCCTACGAGCAGTACTTC
TRBD2,TRBV10-1,TRBJ2-1,-,CASGPGTSGSREQFF,TGCGCCAGCGGGCCGGGGACTAGCGGGAGTAGGGAGCAGTTCTTC
TRBD2,TRBV7-3,TRBJ2-1,-,CASSPGLASYEQFF,TGTGCCAGCAGCCCGGGACTAGCTAGCTATGAGCAGTTCTTC
TRBD2,TRBV5-1,TRBJ2-1,-,CASSLQTSGSNEQFF,TGCGCCAGCAGCTTGCAGACTAGCGGGAGCAATGAGCAGTTCTTC
TRBD1,TRBV2,TRBJ2-5,-,CASRVYRRQGQETQYF,TGTGCCAGCAGGGTATACCGTCGACAGGGACAAGAGACCCAGTACTTC
-,TRBV4-2,TRBJ1-1,-,CASTLGVGGTEAFF,TGTGCCAGCACCCTGGGGGTAGGGGGCACTGAAGCTTTCTTT